This is a list of T cell receptor beta chains from one sample in a study of PD-1 blockade in classical Hodgkin lymphoma. Sequencing used immunoSEQ multiplex PCR; TCRdb keeps in-frame clones, though not all of them. The repertoire has 45,000 to 65,000 clones, around 75% of them found once; the top ten carry roughly 16%. The sample was peripheral blood mononuclear cells (PBMCs), taken before the second cycle of nivolumab. The receptors shown here come from a human donor with classical Hodgkin lymphoma. Each CDR3 is given without its conserved first and last residue. The D gene is left open where the match is weak. A row's size may be missing; if present it is once, few, many or a size class.

j_gene: TRBJ2-1; d_gene: TRBD1; v_gene: TRBV18; abundance: -; CDR3aa: ASSRPGQVYNEQF
j_gene: TRBJ2-1; d_gene: -; v_gene: TRBV7-3; abundance: -; CDR3aa: ASSLNTYNEQF
j_gene: TRBJ1-1; d_gene: -; v_gene: TRBV6-5; abundance: -; CDR3aa: AVQSRGENTEAF
j_gene: TRBJ2-1; d_gene: -; v_gene: TRBV5-1; abundance: -; CDR3aa: ASSLRGEQF
j_gene: TRBJ1-3; d_gene: -; v_gene: TRBV27; abundance: -; CDR3aa: ASSIVAGRRDTIY
j_gene: TRBJ2-2; d_gene: TRBD1; v_gene: TRBV9; abundance: -; CDR3aa: ASSSRDRGQANTGELF
j_gene: TRBJ2-1; d_gene: TRBD2; v_gene: TRBV6-6; abundance: -; CDR3aa: ASRLGLGTWGEQF
j_gene: TRBJ1-2; d_gene: -; v_gene: TRBV6-5; abundance: -; CDR3aa: ASTSKDYGYT
j_gene: TRBJ2-7; d_gene: TRBD2; v_gene: TRBV11-2; abundance: -; CDR3aa: ASSLVFGDYSYEQY
j_gene: TRBJ2-7; d_gene: -; v_gene: TRBV7-3; abundance: -; CDR3aa: ASSLGPRGTRSSYEQY
j_gene: TRBJ2-3; d_gene: -; v_gene: TRBV6-1; abundance: -; CDR3aa: ASIFVRMSTDTQY
j_gene: -; d_gene: TRBD1; v_gene: TRBV27; abundance: -; CDR3aa: ASSQDRNSYEQY
j_gene: TRBJ2-1; d_gene: -; v_gene: TRBV11-3; abundance: -; CDR3aa: ASSETGGIYNEQF
j_gene: TRBJ1-1; d_gene: TRBD1; v_gene: TRBV19; abundance: -; CDR3aa: ASSRKGQGKVEAF
j_gene: TRBJ1-2; d_gene: TRBD1; v_gene: TRBV27; abundance: -; CDR3aa: ASSLSDREGYGYT
j_gene: TRBJ2-1; d_gene: TRBD2; v_gene: TRBV5-1; abundance: -; CDR3aa: ASSHRGLGGDEQF
j_gene: TRBJ1-2; d_gene: TRBD1; v_gene: TRBV6-5; abundance: -; CDR3aa: ASSYSYKGGNYGYT
j_gene: TRBJ2-3; d_gene: TRBD2; v_gene: TRBV9; abundance: few; CDR3aa: ASSVALAGREDTQY
j_gene: TRBJ2-7; d_gene: -; v_gene: TRBV28; abundance: -; CDR3aa: ASSLRDRYSYEQY
j_gene: TRBJ1-1; d_gene: -; v_gene: TRBV27; abundance: few; CDR3aa: ATRPGNSAEAF
j_gene: TRBJ2-7; d_gene: -; v_gene: TRBV5-1; abundance: few; CDR3aa: ASGDSGLVGYEQY
j_gene: TRBJ2-7; d_gene: -; v_gene: TRBV30; abundance: once; CDR3aa: AWSVRYFYEQY
j_gene: TRBJ2-7; d_gene: -; v_gene: TRBV7-2; abundance: few; CDR3aa: ASSLVTGAYEQY
j_gene: TRBJ2-6; d_gene: -; v_gene: TRBV4-1; abundance: -; CDR3aa: ASSQFEGANVLT
j_gene: TRBJ1-5; d_gene: -; v_gene: TRBV27; abundance: -; CDR3aa: ASSQKGGQH